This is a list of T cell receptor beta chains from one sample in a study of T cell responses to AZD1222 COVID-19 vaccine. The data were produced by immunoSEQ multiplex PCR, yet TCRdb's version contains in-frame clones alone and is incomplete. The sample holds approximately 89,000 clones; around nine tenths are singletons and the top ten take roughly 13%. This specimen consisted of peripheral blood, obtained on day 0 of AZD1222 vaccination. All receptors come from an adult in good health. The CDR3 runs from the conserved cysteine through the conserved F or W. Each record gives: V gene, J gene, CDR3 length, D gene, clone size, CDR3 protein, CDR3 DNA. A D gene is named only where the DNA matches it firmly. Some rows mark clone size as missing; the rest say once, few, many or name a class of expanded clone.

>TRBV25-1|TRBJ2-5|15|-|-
CASGSSRPRGETQYF
TGTGCCAGCGGTTCAAGCCGCCCTAGAGGGGAGACCCAGTACTTC
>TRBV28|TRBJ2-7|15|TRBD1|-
CASSPRGLIPYEQYF
TGTGCCAGCAGTCCCAGGGGGCTCATCCCCTACGAGCAGTACTTC
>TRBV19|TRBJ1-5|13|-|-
CASSSQGTQPQHF
TGTGCCAGTAGTTCCCAGGGGACTCAGCCCCAGCATTTT
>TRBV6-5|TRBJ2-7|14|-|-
CASRRDGPLYEQYF
TGTGCCAGCAGGCGGGACGGACCGCTCTACGAGCAGTACTTC
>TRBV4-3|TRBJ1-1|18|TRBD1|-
CASSQDFGDRGRKTEAFF
TGCGCCAGCAGCCAAGACTTCGGGGACAGGGGGCGGAAGACTGAAGCTTTCTTT
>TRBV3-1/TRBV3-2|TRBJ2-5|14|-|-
CASSQEAAQETQYF
TGTGCCAGCAGCCAAGAGGCGGCCCAAGAGACCCAGTACTTC
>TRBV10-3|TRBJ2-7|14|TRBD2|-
CAISGTTSSYEQYF
TGTGCCATCAGCGGGACTACGAGCTCCTACGAGCAGTACTTC
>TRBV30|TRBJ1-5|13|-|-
CAWSVGVNQPQHF
TGTGCCTGGAGCGTCGGGGTTAATCAGCCCCAGCATTTT
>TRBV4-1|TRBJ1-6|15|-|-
CASSLLRDGNSPLHF
TGCGCCAGCAGCCTTCTCCGGGACGGAAATTCACCCCTCCACTTT
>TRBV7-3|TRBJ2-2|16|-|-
CASSLKAAINTGELFF
TGTGCCAGCAGCTTAAAGGCAGCAATAAACACCGGGGAGCTGTTTTTT
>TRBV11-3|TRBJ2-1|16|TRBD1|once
CASSQARDRGGHEQFF
TGTGCCAGCAGCCAGGCCCGGGACAGGGGAGGACATGAGCAGTTCTTC
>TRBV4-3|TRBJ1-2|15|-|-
CASSQEPGADYGYTF
TGCGCCAGCAGCCAAGAACCGGGGGCGGACTATGGCTACACCTTC
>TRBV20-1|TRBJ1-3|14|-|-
CSASGPGTLNTIYF
TGCAGTGCTAGTGGGCCCGGGACGCTAAACACCATATATTTT
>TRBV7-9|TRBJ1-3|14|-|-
CASSLAGIGNTIYF
TGTGCCAGCAGCTTAGCGGGAATTGGAAACACCATATATTTT
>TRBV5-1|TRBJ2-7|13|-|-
CASSLAGSYEQYF
TGCGCCAGCAGCTTGGCCGGGAGCTACGAGCAGTACTTC
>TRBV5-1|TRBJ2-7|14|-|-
CASSPRASSYEQYF
TGCGCCAGCAGCCCAAGGGCGAGCTCCTACGAGCAGTACTTC
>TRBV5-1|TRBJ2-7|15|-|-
CASSLAVSAGNEQYF
TGCGCCAGCAGCTTGGCCGTGTCGGCGGGGAACGAGCAGTACTTC
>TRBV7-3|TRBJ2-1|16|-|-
CASSLWSGERINEQFF
TGTGCCAGCAGCTTATGGTCGGGGGAGCGGATCAATGAGCAGTTCTTC
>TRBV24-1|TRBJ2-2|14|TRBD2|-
CATRGLAGAGELFF
TGTGCCACCAGGGGACTAGCGGGGGCCGGGGAGCTGTTTTTT
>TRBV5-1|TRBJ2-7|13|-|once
CASSRTDSYEQYF
TGCGCCAGCTCTCGGACAGACTCCTACGAGCAGTACTTC
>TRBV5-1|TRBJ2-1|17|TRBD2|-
CASSGRASGDSYNEQFF
TGCGCCAGCAGCGGGAGGGCTAGCGGGGACTCCTACAATGAGCAGTTCTTC
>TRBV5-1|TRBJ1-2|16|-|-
CASSLDQLSRNYGYTF
TGCGCCAGCAGCTTGGATCAGTTGTCCAGGAACTATGGCTACACCTTC
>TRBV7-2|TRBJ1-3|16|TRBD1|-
CASSLLTGVSGNTIYF
TGTGCCAGCAGCTTACTAACAGGGGTATCTGGAAACACCATATATTTT
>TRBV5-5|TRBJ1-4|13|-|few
CASSRFQDEKLFF
TGTGCCAGCAGCCGTTTCCAGGATGAAAAACTGTTTTTT
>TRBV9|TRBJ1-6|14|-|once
CASSVAGSGSPLHF
TGTGCCAGCAGCGTAGCAGGGTCCGGTTCACCCCTCCACTTT
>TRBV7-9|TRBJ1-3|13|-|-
CASSPLSGNTIYF
TGTGCCAGCAGCCCTCTTTCTGGAAACACCATATATTTT
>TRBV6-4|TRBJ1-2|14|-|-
CASSDTGGHYGYTF
TGTGCCAGCAGTGACACCGGGGGCCACTATGGCTACACCTTC
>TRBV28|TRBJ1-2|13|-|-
CASSSHSNYGYTF
TGTGCCAGCAGTTCACACTCTAACTATGGCTACACCTTC
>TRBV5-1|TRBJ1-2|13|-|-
CASSLRGNYGYTF
TGCGCCAGCAGCTTGAGGGGGAACTATGGCTACACCTTC
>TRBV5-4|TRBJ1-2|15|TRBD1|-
CASSPGTGGNYGYTF
TGTGCCAGCAGCCCAGGGACAGGGGGCAACTATGGCTACACCTTC
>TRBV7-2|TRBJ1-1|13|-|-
CASSLRGNTEAFF
TGTGCCAGCAGCTTACGGGGGAACACTGAAGCTTTCTTT
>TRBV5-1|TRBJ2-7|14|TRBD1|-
CASSRDSYTYEQYF
TGCGCCAGCAGCCGGGACAGCTACACCTACGAGCAGTACTTC
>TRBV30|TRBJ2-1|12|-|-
CAWTSGAWEQFF
TGTGCCTGGACTTCTGGGGCTTGGGAGCAGTTCTTC
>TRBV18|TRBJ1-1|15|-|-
CASSPSWGGTAEAFF
TGTGCCAGCTCACCGTCGTGGGGGGGGACGGCTGAAGCTTTCTTT
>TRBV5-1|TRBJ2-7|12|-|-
CASTLGVYEQYF
TGCGCCAGCACCCTGGGCGTCTACGAGCAGTACTTC
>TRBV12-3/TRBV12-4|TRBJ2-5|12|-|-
CASSRLAETQYF
TGTGCCAGCAGTCGACTGGCAGAGACCCAGTACTTC
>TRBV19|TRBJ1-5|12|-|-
CASSRPDQPQHF
TGTGCCAGTAGCCGACCGGATCAGCCCCAGCATTTT
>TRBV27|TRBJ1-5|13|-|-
CASWQGINQPQHF
TGTGCCAGCTGGCAGGGGATAAATCAGCCCCAGCATTTT
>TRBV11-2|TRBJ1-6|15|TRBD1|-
CASSSGGLDNSPLHF
TGTGCCAGCAGCTCAGGGGGTTTGGATAATTCACCCCTCCACTTT
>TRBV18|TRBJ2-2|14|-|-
CASSMTGRAGELFF
TGTGCCAGCTCAATGACAGGCCGGGCCGGGGAGCTGTTTTTT
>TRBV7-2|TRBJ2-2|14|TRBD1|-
CASSLEGAAGELFF
TGTGCCAGCAGCTTAGAGGGGGCGGCCGGGGAGCTGTTTTTT
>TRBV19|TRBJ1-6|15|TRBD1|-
CASSIDGTGGSPLHF
TGTGCCAGTAGTATAGATGGGACAGGCGGCTCACCCCTCCACTTT
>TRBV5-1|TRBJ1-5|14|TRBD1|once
CASSTTGGAQPQHF
TGCGCCAGCAGCACAACAGGGGGTGCTCAGCCCCAGCATTTT
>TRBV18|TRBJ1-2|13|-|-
CASSLGGAYGYTF
TGTGCCAGCTCACTGGGCGGCGCCTATGGCTACACCTTC
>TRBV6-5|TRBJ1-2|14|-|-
CASRRDTSNYGYTF
TGTGCCAGCAGAAGGGACACTTCTAACTATGGCTACACCTTC
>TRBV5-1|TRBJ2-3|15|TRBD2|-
CASSLERGGTDTQYF
TGCGCCAGCAGCTTGGAGCGGGGGGGCACAGATACGCAGTATTTT
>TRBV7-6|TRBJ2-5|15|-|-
CASSLEVFTQETQYF
TGTGCCAGCAGCTTAGAGGTGTTTACACAAGAGACCCAGTACTTC
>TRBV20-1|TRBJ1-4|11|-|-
CSARVGGKLFF
TGCAGTGCTAGAGTTGGGGGAAAACTGTTTTTT